This T cell receptor (beta chain) derives from a study of T cells in Graves' hyperthyroidism and ophthalmopathy. Study-wide results and caveats: Before onset, by a median of approximately 6.2 months, the model predicted ophthalmopathy. In the blood, most expanded thyroid clonotypes above 0.001 appeared as well. A model built on 13 V-J features separated ophthalmopathy from stable hyperthyroidism.

CDR1 SGHVS and CDR2 FQNEAQ come from the germline V gene. Losses at the gene ends were 5 bases for V and 1 base for J; bases not matched to a gene: 7. The CDR3 runs 16 residues. Diagnostic decisions used clinical symptoms, serum thyroxine and TRAb, thyroid ultrasound and orbital computed tomography. This clonotype was recorded at least ten times. Antigen unknown. Amplification of TCR beta CDR3 regions used RNA as the template. The TCR CDR3 first-round RT-PCR relied on the HTBI primer set. One entry per CDR3 protein results from TCRdb running MiXCR on the multiplex PCR reads. The sample holds more than 500,000 distinct CDR3 sequences; about half are singletons and the top ten take around 19%.

The sequenced material came from peripheral blood or thyroid tissue (not recorded which). This chain uses TRBV7-8 with TRBJ2-5, with 10 bases matching TRBD2. The source of this sequence is an adult woman with Graves' disease, either hyperthyroidism or ophthalmopathy (not recorded which). DNA for the CDR3: TGTGCCAGCAGCCCCAGACTAGCGGGCCTCCAAGAGACCCAGTACTTC. Protein sequence: CASSPRLAGLQETQYF.